One and the same sample provided the 21 T cell receptor beta chains below, sequenced in a study of cytomegalovirus exposure and HLA in healthy donors. Researchers ran the PCR with 60 Vbeta and 13 Jbeta primers. Assay: immunoSEQ multiplex PCR; the TCRdb copy retains only in-frame clones and omits some. The sample consists of over 120,000 clones, around 80% of them appearing once. The sequenced sample consisted of PBMCs. All receptors come from a man between 25 and 39 years old in good health and CMV-seropositive.

The chain recombines TRBV13 with TRBJ2-1; 10 bases map to TRBD2. The CDR3 has 15 residues. From germline, CDR1 is PRHDT and CDR2 FYEKMQ (reference sequence). With V trimmed by 1 base and J by 6 bases, 3 bases remained unmatched. In DNA, the CDR3 is TGTGCCAGCAGCTTAGTTCTAGCGGGGGTCAATGAGCAGTTCTTC. It is translated as CASSLVLAGVNEQFF. Full variable domain (outside the CDR3, taken from reference TRBV13 and TRBJ2-1): AAGVIQSPRHLIKEKRETATLKCYPIPRHDTVYWYQQGPGQDPQFLISFYEKMQSDKGSIPDRFSAQQFSDYHSELNMSSLELGDSALYFCASSLVLAGVNEQFFGPGTRLTVL.

The genes are TRBV11-1 and TRBJ2-7, with D perhaps matching TRBD1 (6 bases). The germline V gene has CDR1 SGHAT and CDR2 FQDESV (reference sequence). Trimming pared 5 bases from V and 0 bases from J, leaving 11 bases between. The CDR3 extends over 14 amino acids. CDR3 sequence (DNA): TGTGCCAGCAGCCGGACAGTCTCCTCCTACGAGCAGTACTTC. Translated, it gives CASSRTVSSYEQYF.

The chain links TRBV2 to TRBJ2-3, with D unresolved. Trimming left V 1 base short and J 4 bases short, with 15 bases between. This CDR3 has 16 amino acids. Germline V gene data show CDR1 as SNHLY and CDR2 as FYNNEI. The CDR3 DNA reads TGTGCCAGCAGTGAAGTTAGGAGACGAGAGGCAGATACGCAGTATTTT. This codes for CASSEVRRREADTQYF.

The CDR3 bases are TGTGCCAGCAGCTGGACACAACTCCGACAGGGCACACGGCAGCCCCAGCATTTT. Encoded protein: CASSWTQLRQGTRQPQHF. The V gene is TRBV7-8, the J gene TRBJ1-5; 7 positions match TRBD1. After removal of 4 bases from V and 7 bases from J, the junction contained 19 bases not matched to a gene. Germline assignment: CDR1 SGHVS and CDR2 FQNEAQ. The CDR3 totals 18 residues.

As for this clone: The same CDR3 arises from other DNA sequences in this sample as well. The chain recombines TRBV7-3 with TRBJ2-1; possible D gene TRBD1, 6 bases. This CDR3 spans 15 amino acids. The germline V gene encodes CDR1 SGHTA and CDR2 FQGTGA. V gave up 5 bases and J gave up 1 base, with 12 bases separating them. The CDR3: CASSPNRESYNEQFF. In DNA, the CDR3 is TGTGCCAGCAGCCCCAACAGGGAGTCCTACAATGAGCAGTTCTTC.

The chain recombines TRBV28 with TRBJ1-2, with a weak D call TRBD1 (6 bases). The germline V gene encodes CDR1 MDHEN and CDR2 SYDVKM. The V and J ends lost 5 bases and 5 bases respectively, with 15 bases between them. The CDR3 runs 14 residues. CDR3 region: CASSPPDRPYGYTF. As DNA, the CDR3 is TGTGCCAGCAGTCCCCCGGACAGACCGTATGGCTACACCTTC.

The V gene is TRBV5-4, the J gene TRBJ2-3, with D possibly TRBD1 on 5 matching bases. V dropped 4 bases and J dropped 3 bases, with 9 bases sitting between them. The CDR3 loop spans 13 amino acids. CDR1 is SGHNT, CDR2 YYREEE, per germline (reference sequence). CDR3 DNA: TGTGCCAGCAGCGAGCAGGGTACAGATACGCAGTATTTT. Encoded protein: CASSEQGTDTQYF.

V usage is TRBV27 and J usage is TRBJ2-7, with 7 bases lining up with TRBD1. The CDR3 length is 14 residues. The J segment lost 2 bases and the V segment lost 5 bases, leaving 6 bases of the junction unmatched. Germline CDR1 and CDR2: MNHEY and SMNVEV (reference sequence). Here the CDR3 DNA reads TGTGCCAGCAGTCCCGGGACAGCTACCTACGAGCAGTACTTC. Translation gives CASSPGTATYEQYF.

The V and J genes are TRBV27 and TRBJ2-7, with 8 bases lining up with TRBD1. The length of the CDR3 is 18 residues. The V and J ends lost 8 bases and 5 bases, in that order; junction bases with no gene match: 23. CDR1 and CDR2 from the germline V gene are MNHEY and SMNVEV (reference sequence). CDR3 amino acids: CASRISRDRILSLDEQYF. The CDR3 DNA is TGTGCCAGCCGTATAAGCCGGGACAGGATACTATCCCTAGACGAGCAGTACTTC.

The chain is built from TRBV18 and TRBJ2-7; TRBD2 matches at 11 bases. V lost 2 bases to trimming and J lost 6 bases; unmatched junction nucleotides: 6. Germline values: CDR1 KGHSH, CDR2 LQKENI. The CDR3 loop spans 15 amino acids. This CDR3 is CASSPVAGGTGEQYF. CDR3 DNA sequence: TGTGCCAGCTCACCAGTAGCGGGAGGGACTGGCGAGCAGTACTTC.

V gene TRBV25-1 combines with J gene TRBJ1-3; a weak D match, TRBD1 (6 bases). CDR3 length equals 15 residues. Germline CDR1 MGHDK, CDR2 SYGVNS. V lost 5 bases to trimming and J lost 2 bases, with 13 bases between them. The CDR3 DNA reads TGTGCCAGCAGTCCAACAGGGTCGGCTGGAAACACCATATATTTT. It codes for CASSPTGSAGNTIYF.

This clone was seen only a few times. This sequence joins TRBV7-9 and TRBJ1-1; D possibly corresponds to TRBD1 (6 bases). The CDR3 has 14 residues. Germline-derived CDR1 and CDR2 are SEHNR and FQNEAQ (reference sequence). Trimming left V 5 bases short and J 3 bases short, with 13 bases between. CDR3 sequence: CASSQQGRYTEAFF. As DNA, the CDR3 is TGTGCCAGCAGCCAACAGGGAAGGTACACTGAAGCTTTCTTT. The full variable domain, its missing parts supplied by reference TRBV7-9 and TRBJ1-1, is DTGVSQNPRHKITKRGQNVTFRCDPISEHNRLYWYRQTLGQGPEFLTYFQNEAQLEKSRLLSDRFSAERPKGSFSTLEIQRTEQGDSAMYLCASSQQGRYTEAFFGQGTRLTVV.

The gene calls are TRBV7-8 and TRBJ1-2, with D maybe TRBD1 (5 bases). The germline V gene encodes CDR1 SGHVS and CDR2 FQNEAQ. The CDR3 runs 17 residues. Trimming stripped 1 base from V and 8 bases from J, with 23 bases between. The chain's CDR3 is CASSLGGGRVLLTGYTF. The DNA for the CDR3 is TGTGCCAGCAGCTTAGGGGGGGGGAGGGTGCTCCTAACGGGCTACACCTTC.

V is TRBV28 and J is TRBJ1-2, with 7 bases fitting TRBD1. The V segment lost 4 bases and the J segment 8 bases; nucleotides outside the gene matches: 16. Germline loops: CDR1 MDHEN, CDR2 SYDVKM. The CDR3 has 16 amino acids. The CDR3 reads CASSSGREGAKGGYTF. DNA for the CDR3: TGTGCCAGCAGTTCCGGGAGGGAGGGGGCGAAAGGAGGCTACACCTTC.

The genes are TRBV12-5 and TRBJ2-3, with 13 bases matching TRBD2. With V trimmed by 7 bases and J by 2 bases, 9 bases remained unmatched. CDR1 LGHNT and CDR2 FRNRAP come from the germline V gene. The CDR3 length is 17 residues. CDR3 sequence reads: CASVLTSGRPLTDTQYF. In DNA, the CDR3 is TGTGCTAGTGTCCTGACTAGCGGGAGGCCCCTCACAGATACGCAGTATTTT.

This clone was seen more than once but under ten times. The rearrangement links TRBV6-5 to TRBJ2-7; no reliable D call. CDR3 length: 14 amino acids. Germline V gene data show CDR1 as MNHEY and CDR2 as SVGAGI. Trimming took 5 bases from V and 0 from J, leaving 11 bases between them. The CDR3 here is CASSRGGTSYEQYF. The CDR3 bases are TGTGCCAGCAGTCGTGGCGGCACCTCCTACGAGCAGTACTTC.

The J gene is TRBJ2-7, the V gene TRBV19; 7 bases agree with TRBD1. The V gene's germline CDR1 is LNHDA and CDR2 SQIVND (reference sequence). This CDR3 comprises 11 residues. The V segment lost 6 bases and the J segment 6 bases; nucleotides outside the gene matches: 2. The CDR3 nucleotides read TGTGCCAGTAGAAGGGGGCGCGAGCAGTACTTC. Protein sequence: CASRRGREQYF.

Ten or more counts support this clone. This chain links TRBV6-1 with TRBJ2-7, with D perhaps matching TRBD1 (6 bases). Germline CDR1 and CDR2: MNHNS and SASEGT. The CDR3 runs 16 residues. Between the trimmed V and J ends, which lost 3 bases and 1 base, there was a span of 16 bases. In DNA form, the CDR3 reads TGTGCCAGCAGTGACGGGACACCCAGTGGGTCCTACGAGCAGTACTTC. It encodes CASSDGTPSGSYEQYF.

CDR3 region: CASSQPGLAAPGYNEQFF. CDR3 DNA sequence: TGTGCCAGCTCACAGCCGGGACTAGCGGCTCCGGGGTACAATGAGCAGTTCTTC. The chain couples TRBV18 to TRBJ2-1; TRBD2 matches at 11 bases. The junction had 12 bases not matched to a gene; V was cut back by 4 bases and J by 4 bases. The CDR3 runs 18 residues. Germline V gene data show CDR1 as KGHSH and CDR2 as LQKENI.

Turning to this clone: One end of the junction fails to match germline, which may point to a read error. The chain uses TRBV11-2 and TRBJ1-1; TRBD1 is a possible D gene (6 bases). Per germline, CDR1 SGHAT and CDR2 FQNNGV. There are 15 residues in the CDR3. This chain's CDR3 is CASSPITGMNIEAFF. CDR3 DNA: TGTGCCAGCAGCCCCATTACAGGGATGAACATTGAAGCTTTCTTT.

On this clone: At the DNA level, this CDR3 is encoded by other sequences in the same sample as well. The CDR3 DNA sequence: TGTGCCAGCAGCCAAGAAGGAGGTTCGTACGGGGAGCTGTTTTTT. This gives the protein CASSQEGGSYGELFF. The chain employs TRBV4-2 and TRBJ2-2; a possible D gene is TRBD2 (5 bases). Germline assignment: CDR1 LGHNA and CDR2 YNFKEQ. The CDR3 contains 15 residues. With 0 bases removed from V and 7 bases from J, the gap between germline ends came to 12 bases.